The following is a T cell receptor beta chain sequence with its context. The target antigen is unknown. This specimen comes from a study of shared clonotypes between healthy human individuals. Study outcomes and limitations: Relative to their counterparts shared across all four donors, non-shared clonotypes exhibited diminished generation probabilities.

Germline V lookup: CDR1 LNHNV, CDR2 YYDKDF (reference sequence). V was shortened by 0 bases and J by 1 base, with 10 bases between the two germline ends. This CDR3 comprises 15 residues. Genomic DNA per cell subset filled all wells of several immunoSEQ plates. Using immunoSEQ multiplex PCR, the repertoire was profiled, and TCRdb retains in-frame clones only, with some absent. The sample holds around 700,000 clones, less than 80% seen once. The sample comprised memory CD4+ T cells sorted from blood. Subset denoted: CD45RA-negative fraction. The V and J genes are TRBV15 and TRBJ2-7, with D perhaps given as TRBD1 or TRBD2 (5 bases each). The sequence was obtained from a woman aged 25 to 39 in good health. CDR3 protein: CATSRDRGGSYEQYF. The CDR3 DNA sequence: TGTGCCACCAGCAGAGATCGTGGGGGATCCTACGAGCAGTACTTC.